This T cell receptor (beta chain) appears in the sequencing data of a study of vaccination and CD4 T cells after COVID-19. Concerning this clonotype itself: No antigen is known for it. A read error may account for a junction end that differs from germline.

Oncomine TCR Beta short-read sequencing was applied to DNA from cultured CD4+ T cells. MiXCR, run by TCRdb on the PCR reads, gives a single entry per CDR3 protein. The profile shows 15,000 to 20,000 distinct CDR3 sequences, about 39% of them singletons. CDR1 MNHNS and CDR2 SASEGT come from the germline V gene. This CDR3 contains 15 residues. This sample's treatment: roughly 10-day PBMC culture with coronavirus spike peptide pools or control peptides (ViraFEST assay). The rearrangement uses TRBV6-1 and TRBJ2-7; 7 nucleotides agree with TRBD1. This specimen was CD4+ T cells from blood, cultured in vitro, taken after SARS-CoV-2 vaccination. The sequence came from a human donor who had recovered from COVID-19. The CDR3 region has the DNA TGTGCTAGCAAGATCCGACAGGGCGACTCCTACGAGCAGTACTTC. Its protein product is CASKIRQGDSYEQYF.